This T cell receptor (beta chain) originates from a study of blood T cell repertoires in COVID-19. Turning to the study itself: PBMCs, B-cell-depleted T cells, or T cells were the source of the cDNA or gDNA that made up the material.

Recovery among Cohort 3 donors was established by two negative PCRs, clearance, or symptom resolution. The CDR3 consists of 12 residues. CDR1 and CDR2 (germline): SGHVS, FQNEAQ. Trimming cost V 4 bases and J 7 bases, with 8 bases left between them. Authors' data handling: For nucleated cells, counts were estimated from reference gene primer amplification. Libraries were prepared by immunoSEQ multiplex PCR; TCRdb keeps only in-frame clonotypes and omits some of them. V, J and clone size were drawn from that table, and D and trimming were deduced from the DNA. Among about 310,000 clones listed, around 91% were seen once.

The sequenced material came from PBMCs or T cells enriched from blood (not recorded which). V gene TRBV7-8 combines with J gene TRBJ1-5; D gene unclear. The TCR originated in a woman aged 40-49 years who had recovered from COVID-19. CDR3 bases: TGTGCCAGCAGCTCCCCCAGACAGCCCCAGCATTTT. Translated, it gives CASSSPRQPQHF. Filled out from reference TRBV7-8 and TRBJ1-5, the complete variable domain reads GAGVSQSPRYKVAKRGQDVALRCDPISGHVSLFWYQQALGQGPEFLTYFQNEAQLDKSGLPSDRFFAERPEGSVSTLKIQRTQQEDSAVYLCASSSPRQPQHFGDGTRLSIL.